The present T cell receptor beta chain was sequenced within a study of T cell responses to AZD1222 COVID-19 vaccine (dated by TCRdb to the early 2020s). Turning to the overall study: A total of 230 to 250 trial participants underwent TCR sequencing, of whom some 210 received two doses of AZD1222 and around 26 received two doses of the MenACWY control vaccine. Trial participants were enrolled into age subgroups of 18-55, 56-69 and 70-plus years, which contained roughly 150, 30 and 60 TCR-sequenced participants, respectively.

The meaning of the sample's time point label: about 28 days (+/-7) after the second vaccine dose. AZD1222 recipients given second doses at about 4 weeks or at about 12 weeks were pooled, since spike-specific TCR depth and breadth were not found to differ between the two schedules. Vaccinee samples were obtained from the UK trials COV001 and COV002, which included a single-blind randomized controlled phase 2/3 trial of AZD1222 (ChAdOx1 nCoV-19) in healthy adults. For TCRbeta chain sequencing, PBMC samples from trial participants were taken at day 0 and at day 28 after the second dose. Trimming at the junction amounts to 7 bases on V and 7 bases on J, and the germline ends lie 14 bases apart. CDR3 length: 14 amino acids, cysteine to phenylalanine. CDR3 DNA is the only sequence kept; it has 42 bases, read in frame from the first base. CDR1 and CDR2 are drawn from the germline V gene (reference sequence): SEHNR, FQNEAQ.

Study-level results and caveats: After two AZD1222 doses, both the breadth and the depth of spike-specific TCRs were significantly higher than at day 0 and than in MenACWY recipients. The 56-69-year group was small, and its depth increase did not reach significance, likely because of low power. Because no day 14 peak-response samples were available, repertoires were characterized only after the peak T cell response. Reportedly, close to half of the unique spike-specific TCRs recognized epitopes lying outside the regions that are mutated in the B.1.351 and B.1.1.7 variants. Conclusions about previously exposed vaccinees are limited because only five or six AZD1222 recipients were SARS-CoV-2 seropositive at baseline. The whole spike protein was spanned by vaccine-associated CD4 TCRs, and dominant responses were seen in regions 160-218 and 743-854. Participants were mostly white British, with more females than males. The authors suggested clonal diversity may have been underestimated.

This clone has only a few counts. There is no known antigen for this receptor. No per-base quality is available; no much larger clone lies one base away. The CDR3 regions of human TCRbeta chains were analyzed by immunosequencing. In the original analysis: TCRs in the repertoires were matched against a reference library of SARS-CoV-2-specific TCRs that had been generated with the MIRA antigen-specificity platform. Breadth was defined as the fraction of unique TCRs that were SARS-CoV-2-associated, and depth was defined as the fraction of total T cells that were SARS-CoV-2-associated. Using the MIRA data, each spike-specific TCR was mapped to the spike region that the TCR reacts to and placed in a CD4 or CD8 class. Log10-transformed breadth and depth values were compared by one-way ANOVA with Sidak's multiple comparisons tests. TCRdb carries this immuneACCESS record with in-frame sequences only. Its versions omit some clonotypes, under half of them owing to an unresolved V gene in the studies checked, with the rest unexplained. That table gives V, J and clone size, and the DNA gave D and trimming. This sample holds about 84,000 clones; approximately 83% were observed only once. The ten largest make up about an eighth of the sample.

The receptor comes from an adult who received the AZD1222 COVID-19 vaccine. The material sequenced was peripheral blood, taken 28 days after the second AZD1222 dose. The chain couples TRBV7-9 to TRBJ1-6; 5 matching bases give a weak D call of TRBD1. The CDR3 region: CASTLDTANSPLHF. The DNA sequence is as follows: TGTGCCAGCACCTTGGACACAGCGAATTCACCCCTCCACTTT.